The 26 T cell receptor beta chains listed next were all sequenced from one sample in a study of early T cells in non-severe SARS-CoV-2 infection. From the 5' RACE reads, TCRdb called clonotypes with MiXCR, one entry per CDR3 protein. The table shows 85,000 to 90,000 distinct CDR3 sequences, with about an eighth occurring only once. Sequencing input: whole blood. All receptors derive from an adult who was a healthcare worker with PCR-confirmed SARS-CoV-2 infection or an uninfected control (not recorded which).

This chain uses TRBV7-6 with TRBJ1-5, with D tentatively TRBD1 (5 bases). The CDR3 extends over 15 amino acids. The V gene lost 4 bases and the J gene lost 6 bases, with 16 bases spanning the gap. In germline, CDR1 is SGHVS, CDR2 FNYEAQ. The CDR3 sequence: CASSSSWGVSQPQHF. DNA of the CDR3: TGTGCCAGCAGCTCCTCGTGGGGGGTCAGTCAGCCCCAGCATTTT.

In this sample, this clonotype turned up a few times. This chain connects TRBV6-5 to TRBJ1-1, with D uncertain. This CDR3 contains 13 residues. V was cut by 4 bases and J by 0 bases, with 6 bases left in between. The germline CDR1 and CDR2 sequences are MNHEY and SVGAGI. The CDR3 sequence is CASSSLVNTEAFF. The CDR3 region has the DNA TGTGCCAGCAGTTCCTTAGTGAACACTGAAGCTTTCTTT.

This clonotype has only a few counts. CDR3 DNA: TGTGCCAGCAGTGTGACTGTAGATGAGCAGTTCTTC. Translating it yields CASSVTVDEQFF. This chain links TRBV25-1 with TRBJ2-1, with D hard to call. Germline V gene data show CDR1 as MGHDK and CDR2 as SYGVNS. The CDR3 loop spans 12 amino acids. The V gene lost 4 bases and the J gene lost 8 bases, with 9 bases spanning the gap.

This clonotype was seen ten or more times. The chain is built from TRBV7-3 and TRBJ2-1; 8 bases are shared with TRBD1. The germline gives CDR1 SGHTA, CDR2 FQGTGA. The junction had 3 bases not matched to a gene; V was cut back by 2 bases and J by 6 bases. The CDR3 runs to 14 residues. The CDR3 reads CASSLGQGPNEQFF. The DNA for the CDR3 is TGTGCCAGCAGCTTAGGACAGGGTCCCAATGAGCAGTTCTTC.

This chain connects TRBV10-3 to TRBJ2-4; 8 bases are shared with TRBD2. Per the germline V gene, CDR1 is ENHRY and CDR2 is SYGVKD. The J segment lost 9 bases and the V segment lost 10 bases, leaving 14 bases of the junction unmatched. The CDR3 totals 14 residues. The CDR3 DNA follows: TGTGCCACCTCCCCGGCGGGAGGCGGGGGCATTCAGTACTTC. Translating gives CATSPAGGGGIQYF.

This clonotype has ten or more counts. This chain joins TRBV6-5 and TRBJ2-3; 15 bases fit TRBD2. CDR1 and CDR2 (germline): MNHEY, SVGAGI. The CDR3 contains 19 residues. V dropped 6 bases and J dropped 0; count of bases not matched to a gene: 10. The CDR3 protein is CASRPGLAGGTASTDTQYF. The CDR3 DNA follows: TGTGCCAGCAGGCCCGGACTAGCGGGAGGGACGGCTAGCACAGATACGCAGTATTTT.

A few counts support this clonotype. This chain uses TRBV5-1 with TRBJ2-1; D possibly matches TRBD1 or TRBD2 (5 bases each). CDR1 is SGHRS, CDR2 YFSETQ, per germline. The CDR3 extends over 16 amino acids. The V and J ends lost 9 bases and 8 bases respectively, with 27 bases between them. The CDR3 reads CATRGRGDGNPDEQFF. CDR3 sequence (DNA): TGCGCCACCCGGGGAAGGGGCGATGGGAATCCCGATGAGCAGTTCTTC.

The rearrangement links TRBV20-1 to TRBJ2-2; 7 bases line up with TRBD2. With V trimmed by 0 bases and J by 6 bases, 10 bases remained unmatched. Germline CDR1 DFQATT, CDR2 SNEGSKA (reference sequence). The CDR3 totals 16 residues. Here the CDR3 reads CSARDLKRDEAGELFF. The CDR3 DNA follows: TGCAGTGCTAGAGATCTTAAGCGGGACGAAGCCGGGGAGCTGTTTTTT.

This chain joins TRBV9 and TRBJ2-1, with D perhaps assigned TRBD1 or TRBD2 (5 bases each). The CDR3 covers 15 residues. Germline lookup yields CDR1 SGDLS and CDR2 YYNGEE. V was cut by 0 bases and J by 5 bases, with 12 bases left in between. CDR3 nucleotide sequence: TGTGCCAGCAGCGTAGCAGTACGGGGCAACAATGAGCAGTTCTTC. Encoded protein: CASSVAVRGNNEQFF.

This clonotype came up a few times. The V and J genes are TRBV7-7 and TRBJ2-3; D remains ambiguous. The ends were cut back, 8 bases at V and 1 base at J, with 10 bases in the middle. The CDR3 contains 13 residues. Germline V gives CDR1 SSHAT, CDR2 FNYEAQ (reference sequence). CDR3 coding DNA: TGTGCCAGCTCTGCGGAACGCACAGATACGCAGTATTTT. Translation gives CASSAERTDTQYF.

This clonotype has a handful of counts. This CDR3 is CSVVSEEYEQYF. Here the CDR3 DNA reads TGCAGCGTTGTTAGCGAGGAGTACGAGCAGTACTTC. The chain couples TRBV29-1 to TRBJ2-7, with D perhaps matching TRBD2 (5 bases). V was shortened by 4 bases and J by 4 bases, with 11 bases between the two germline ends. CDR3 size: 12 residues. The V gene's germline CDR1 is SQVTM and CDR2 ANQGSEA.

The genes are TRBV4-1 and TRBJ2-4; D perhaps matches TRBD2 (5 bases). The CDR3 extends over 17 amino acids. Germline values: CDR1 MGHRA, CDR2 YSYEKL. V was shortened by 1 base and J by 1 base, with 14 bases between the two germline ends. CDR3 sequence reads: CASSQGSRGGAKNIQYF. The CDR3 DNA is TGCGCCAGCAGCCAAGGTTCCCGCGGAGGCGCCAAAAACATTCAGTACTTC.

The chain links TRBV27 to TRBJ1-2; 10 bases agree with TRBD1. CDR1 is MNHEY and CDR2 is SMNVEV in the germline V gene (reference sequence). The CDR3 contains 15 residues. V was clipped by 5 bases and J by 6 bases; unmatched bases: 9. CDR3 sequence: CASSRIDRGQDGYTF. The CDR3 nucleotides are TGTGCCAGCAGTAGAATAGACAGGGGGCAGGATGGCTACACCTTC.

The table lists this clonotype with many counts. The chain employs TRBV15 and TRBJ1-4; possibly TRBD1 for D (5 bases). CDR1 LNHNV and CDR2 YYDKDF come from the germline V gene (reference sequence). The CDR3 runs 14 residues. With 7 bases removed from V and 8 bases from J, the gap between germline ends came to 17 bases. The CDR3 nucleotides are TGTGCCACCACCGTGGTGCAGGGAAACGAAAAACTGTTTTTT. Its protein product is CATTVVQGNEKLFF.

This clonotype was detected many times. This chain connects TRBV13 to TRBJ2-4, with a possible D match to TRBD2 (5 bases). CDR1 and CDR2 (germline): PRHDT, FYEKMQ (reference sequence). The CDR3 runs 16 residues. V was pared by 5 bases and J by 4 bases, with 18 bases between. This chain's CDR3 is CASSPSPPSAKNIQYF. The CDR3 region has the DNA TGTGCCAGCAGCCCTAGCCCCCCATCGGCGAAAAACATTCAGTACTTC.

The sample holds a few counts of this clonotype. This chain connects TRBV5-1 to TRBJ2-3, with D unresolved. Germline lookup yields CDR1 SGHRS and CDR2 YFSETQ. Trimming shortened V by 5 bases and J by 0 bases, and 7 bases separated the two germline ends. The CDR3 spans 13 residues. The CDR3 loop is CASSPFSTDTQYF. The CDR3 DNA reads TGCGCCAGCAGTCCGTTTAGCACAGATACGCAGTATTTT.

The genes are TRBV6-2 or TRBV6-3 and TRBJ2-7; 9 bases are shared with TRBD2. The length of the CDR3 is 15 residues. CDR1 and CDR2 (germline): MNHEY, SVGEGT. The ends lost 6 bases at V and 2 bases at J; junction bases unmatched: 8. CDR3 sequence (DNA): TGTGCCAGCAGCATAGCGGGAGTATTCCCCTACGAGCAGTACTTC. Its translation: CASSIAGVFPYEQYF.

This clonotype was picked up many times. The rearrangement uses TRBV6-5 and TRBJ2-2, with 9 bases identical to TRBD1. Looked up from germline, CDR1 is MNHEY and CDR2 is SVGAGI. V dropped 6 bases and J dropped 6; count of bases not matched to a gene: 8. The CDR3 runs to 15 residues. The CDR3 region has the DNA TGTGCCAGCAGCCGCGGGACAGGGTCCGCCGGGGAGCTGTTTTTT. This sequence encodes CASSRGTGSAGELFF.

The genes are TRBV18 and TRBJ1-5; the D is unclear. This CDR3 region has 15 residues. The V end lost 2 bases, the J end lost 0 bases, and 8 bases lay between the germline ends. The germline gives CDR1 KGHSH, CDR2 LQKENI. The CDR3 is CASSPGGDSNQPQHF. The CDR3 nucleotides read TGTGCCAGCTCACCAGGCGGGGATAGCAATCAGCCCCAGCATTTT.

This clonotype was detected a few times. V and J are TRBV9 and TRBJ1-3, with D possibly TRBD1 on 5 matching bases. Germline V lookup: CDR1 SGDLS, CDR2 YYNGEE. The CDR3 spans 16 residues. Trimming cost V 4 bases and J 1 base, with 15 bases left between them. The CDR3 coding sequence is TGTGCCAGCAGCCCACGGGGGGTGAGTTCTGGAAACACCATATATTTT. Its translation is CASSPRGVSSGNTIYF.

The chain joins TRBV29-1 to TRBJ1-1; 8 bases agree with TRBD1. V dropped 6 bases and J dropped 6; count of bases not matched to a gene: 12. The CDR3 extends over 14 amino acids. CDR1 is SQVTM and CDR2 is ANQGSEA in the germline V gene. CDR3 nucleotides: TGCAGCGTCGAAAAGGGGCAGGGGGCATCTGAAGCTTTCTTT. Encoded protein: CSVEKGQGASEAFF.

This chain joins TRBV7-8 and TRBJ1-5; D gene ambiguous. Between the trimmed V and J ends, which lost 5 bases and 0 bases, there was a span of 11 bases. Per germline, CDR1 SGHVS and CDR2 FQNEAQ. There are 15 residues in the CDR3. CDR3 sequence: CASSPSRISNQPQHF. The CDR3 DNA is TGTGCCAGCAGCCCTTCCAGGATTAGCAATCAGCCCCAGCATTTT.

In this sample, this clonotype turned up many times. The chain recombines TRBV28 with TRBJ2-7; 9 nucleotides agree with TRBD1. The ends lost 2 bases at V and 5 bases at J; junction bases unmatched: 4. The germline V gene encodes CDR1 MDHEN and CDR2 SYDVKM. The CDR3 covers 14 residues. This CDR3 is CASSLTGQGNEQYF. Here the CDR3 DNA reads TGTGCCAGCAGTTTAACGGGACAGGGCAACGAGCAGTACTTC.

This clonotype was counted between two and nine times. The V and J genes are TRBV2 and TRBJ2-1, with 8 bases aligning to TRBD1. V lost 5 bases, J lost 3 bases, and 6 bases stayed unmatched. The germline CDR1 and CDR2 sequences are SNHLY and FYNNEI. CDR3 length: 15 residues. CDR3 in amino acids: CASSPYDRGYNEQFF. DNA of the CDR3: TGTGCCAGCAGTCCGTACGACAGGGGCTACAATGAGCAGTTCTTC.

The chain combines TRBV12-3 or TRBV12-4 with TRBJ2-6; unclear D gene. The CDR3 is 15 amino acids. The V gene lost 5 bases and the J gene lost 1 base, with 9 bases spanning the gap. CDR3 in amino acids: CASSTGLSGANVLTF. The CDR3 DNA reads TGTGCCAGCAGTACGGGTTTATCTGGGGCCAACGTCCTGACTTTC.

V gene TRBV5-1 combines with J gene TRBJ1-1; no firm D call. V dropped 0 bases and J dropped 1 base, with 7 bases sitting between them. Germline values: CDR1 SGHRS, CDR2 YFSETQ. CDR3 length equals 14 residues. The CDR3 protein is CASSLEPQNTEAFF. Here the CDR3 DNA reads TGCGCCAGCAGCTTGGAGCCCCAGAACACTGAAGCTTTCTTT.